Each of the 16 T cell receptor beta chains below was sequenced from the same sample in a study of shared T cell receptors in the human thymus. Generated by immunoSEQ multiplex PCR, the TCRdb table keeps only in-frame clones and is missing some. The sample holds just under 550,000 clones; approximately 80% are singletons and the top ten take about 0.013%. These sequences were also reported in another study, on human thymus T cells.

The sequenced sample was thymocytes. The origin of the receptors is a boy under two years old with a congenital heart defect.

The CDR3 reads CASMQGDLNYGYTF. As DNA, the CDR3 is TGCGCCAGCATGCAGGGGGATCTCAACTATGGCTACACCTTC. The chain joins TRBV5-1 to TRBJ1-2, with TRBD1 matching over 7 bases. Germline trimming cut 6 bases from V and 2 bases from J; bases unmatched to any gene: 7. Looked up from germline, CDR1 is SGHRS and CDR2 is YFSETQ. The CDR3 contains 14 residues.

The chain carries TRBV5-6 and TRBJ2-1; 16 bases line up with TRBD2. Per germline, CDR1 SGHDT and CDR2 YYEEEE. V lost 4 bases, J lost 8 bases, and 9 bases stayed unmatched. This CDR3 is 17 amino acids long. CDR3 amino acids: CASSPGTSGRARDEQFF. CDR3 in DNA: TGTGCCAGCAGCCCCGGGACTAGCGGGAGGGCTAGGGATGAGCAGTTCTTC.

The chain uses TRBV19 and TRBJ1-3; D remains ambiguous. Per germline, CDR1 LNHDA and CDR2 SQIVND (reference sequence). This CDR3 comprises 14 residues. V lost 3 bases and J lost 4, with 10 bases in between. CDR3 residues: CASSIIVAGNTIYF. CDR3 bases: TGTGCCAGTAGTATCATCGTAGCAGGAAACACCATATATTTT.

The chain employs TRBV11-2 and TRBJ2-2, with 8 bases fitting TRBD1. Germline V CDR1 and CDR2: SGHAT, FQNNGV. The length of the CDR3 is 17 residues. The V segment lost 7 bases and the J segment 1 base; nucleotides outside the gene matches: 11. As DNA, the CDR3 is TGTGCCAGCAACCCCCCCTCCGGGACAGGGAACACCGGGGAGCTGTTTTTT. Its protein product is CASNPPSGTGNTGELFF. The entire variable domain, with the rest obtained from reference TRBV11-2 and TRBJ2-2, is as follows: EAGVAQSPRYKIIEKRQSVAFWCNPISGHATLYWYQQILGQGPKLLIQFQNNGVVDDSQLPKDRFSAERLKGVDSTLKIQPAKLEDSAVYLCASNPPSGTGNTGELFFGEGSRLTVL.

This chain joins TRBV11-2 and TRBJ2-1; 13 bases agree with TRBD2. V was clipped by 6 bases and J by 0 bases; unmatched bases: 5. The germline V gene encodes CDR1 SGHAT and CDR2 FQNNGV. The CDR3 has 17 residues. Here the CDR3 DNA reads TGTGCCAGCAGGTGGACTAGCGGGGGTCCCTCCTACAATGAGCAGTTCTTC. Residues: CASRWTSGGPSYNEQFF.

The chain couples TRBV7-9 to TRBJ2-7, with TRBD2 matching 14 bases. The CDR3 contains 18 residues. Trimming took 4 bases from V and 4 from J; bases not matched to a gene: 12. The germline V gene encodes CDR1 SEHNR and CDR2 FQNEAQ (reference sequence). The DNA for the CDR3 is TGTGCCAGCAGCTCGACTAGCGGGAGGGCCGCTTTTAGGTACGAGCAGTACTTC. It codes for CASSSTSGRAAFRYEQYF.

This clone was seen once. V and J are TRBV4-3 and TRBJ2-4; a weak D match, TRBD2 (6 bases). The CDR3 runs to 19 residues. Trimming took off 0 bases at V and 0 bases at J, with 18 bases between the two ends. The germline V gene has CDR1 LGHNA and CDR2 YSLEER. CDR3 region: CASSQDPGDSLIAKNIQYF. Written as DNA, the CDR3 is TGCGCCAGCAGCCAAGATCCGGGGGACTCGCTAATAGCCAAAAACATTCAGTACTTC.

In nucleotides, the CDR3 is TGCAGCGTTCAGCATCCGGGGACGGGGACTAGCGGGCCCTCCTACGAGCAGTACTTC. Translating it yields CSVQHPGTGTSGPSYEQYF. The chain has TRBV29-1 and TRBJ2-7, with 12 positions matching TRBD2. The CDR3 sequence is 19 residues long. CDR1 is SQVTM, CDR2 ANQGSEA, per germline. The V and J ends lost 5 bases and 0 bases, in that order; junction bases with no gene match: 17.

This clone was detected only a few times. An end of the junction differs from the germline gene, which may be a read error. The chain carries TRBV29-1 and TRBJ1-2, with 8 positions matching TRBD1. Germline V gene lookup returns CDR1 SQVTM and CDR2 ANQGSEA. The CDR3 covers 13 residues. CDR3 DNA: TGCAGCGTGGAAGGACAGGGCCTATATGGCTACACCTTC. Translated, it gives CSVEGQGLYGYTF.

The CDR3 sequence: CASSLPSTSGSGDTQYF. CDR3 DNA sequence: TGTGCCAGCAGCTTGCCATCGACTAGCGGGAGTGGAGATACGCAGTATTTT. The rearrangement links TRBV7-6 to TRBJ2-3, with 12 nucleotides matching TRBD2. V shed 3 bases and J 5 bases; nucleotides not matched to a gene: 9. Germline lookup yields CDR1 SGHVS and CDR2 FNYEAQ. The CDR3 contains 17 residues. Combining the CDR3 with reference TRBV7-6 and TRBJ2-3 gives the whole variable domain GAGVSQSPRYKVTKRGQDVALRCDPISGHVSLYWYRQALGQGPEFLTYFNYEAQQDKSGLPNDRFSAERPEGSISTLTIQRTEQRDSAMYRCASSLPSTSGSGDTQYFGPGTRLTVL.

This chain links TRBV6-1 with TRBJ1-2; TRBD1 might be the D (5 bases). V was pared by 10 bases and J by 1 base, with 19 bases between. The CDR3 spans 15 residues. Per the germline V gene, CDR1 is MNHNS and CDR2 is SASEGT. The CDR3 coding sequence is TGTGCCATATCCCGCAGGCAGGGCATTAACTATGGCTACACCTTC. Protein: CAISRRQGINYGYTF.

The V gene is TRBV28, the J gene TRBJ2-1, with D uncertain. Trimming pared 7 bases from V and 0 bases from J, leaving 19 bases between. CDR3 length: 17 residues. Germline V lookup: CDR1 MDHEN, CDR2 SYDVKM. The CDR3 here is CASMCAPCDDSYNEQFF. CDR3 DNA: TGTGCCAGCATGTGCGCCCCTTGTGATGACTCCTACAATGAGCAGTTCTTC.

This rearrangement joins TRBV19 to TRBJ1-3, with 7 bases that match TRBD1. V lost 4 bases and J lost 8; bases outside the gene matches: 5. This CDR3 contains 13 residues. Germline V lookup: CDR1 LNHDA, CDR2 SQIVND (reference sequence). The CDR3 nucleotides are TGTGCCAGTAGTAAACAGGGGTCCGACACCATATATTTT. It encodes CASSKQGSDTIYF.

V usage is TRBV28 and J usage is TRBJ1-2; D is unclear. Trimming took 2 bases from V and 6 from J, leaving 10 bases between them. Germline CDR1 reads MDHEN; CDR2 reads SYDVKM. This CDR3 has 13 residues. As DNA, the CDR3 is TGTGCCAGCAGTTTACCCCCCTACCATGGCTACACCTTC. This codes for CASSLPPYHGYTF.

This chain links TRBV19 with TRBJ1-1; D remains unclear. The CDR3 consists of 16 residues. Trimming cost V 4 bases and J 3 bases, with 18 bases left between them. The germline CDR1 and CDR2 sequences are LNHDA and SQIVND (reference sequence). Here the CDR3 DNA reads TGTGCCAGTAGTAACGGCTTTTATCCTGGGCACACTGAAGCTTTCTTT. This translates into CASSNGFYPGHTEAFF.

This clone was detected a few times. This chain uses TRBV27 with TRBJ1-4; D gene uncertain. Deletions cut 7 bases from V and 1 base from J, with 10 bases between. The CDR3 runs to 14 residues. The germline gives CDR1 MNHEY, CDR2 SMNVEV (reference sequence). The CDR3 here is CASKRDITNEKLFF. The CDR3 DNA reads TGTGCCAGCAAGCGTGATATAACTAATGAAAAACTGTTTTTT.